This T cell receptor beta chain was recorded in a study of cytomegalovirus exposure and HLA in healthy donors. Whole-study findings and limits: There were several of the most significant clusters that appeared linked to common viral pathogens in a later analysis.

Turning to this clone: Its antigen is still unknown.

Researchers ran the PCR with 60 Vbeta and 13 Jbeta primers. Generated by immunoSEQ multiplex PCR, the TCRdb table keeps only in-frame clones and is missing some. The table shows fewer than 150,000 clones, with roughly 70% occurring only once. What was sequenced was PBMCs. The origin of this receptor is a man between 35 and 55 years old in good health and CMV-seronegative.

In DNA form, the CDR3 reads TGTGCCACCAGCCGCACCTTAACGGCGCGGGAGCAGTACTTC. This codes for CATSRTLTAREQYF. The chain recombines TRBV15 with TRBJ2-7; D remains unclear. Deletions cut 5 bases from V and 7 bases from J, with 18 bases between. The V gene's germline CDR1 is LNHNV and CDR2 YYDKDF (reference sequence). This CDR3 is 14 amino acids long.